Shown below are 16 T cell receptor beta chains from a single sample sequenced in a study of cytomegalovirus exposure and HLA in healthy donors. Researchers ran the PCR with 60 Vbeta and 13 Jbeta primers. Measured with immunoSEQ multiplex PCR; TCRdb has only the in-frame clones, and not every one. Of over 150,000 clones listed, approximately 75% were seen once; the top ten hold about 2.7%. Sequenced: PBMCs. These receptor sequences come from a man aged 18 to 30 in good health and CMV-seronegative.

The V call is TRBV19, the J call TRBJ1-1; 10 nucleotides align to TRBD1. The CDR3 is made up of 16 amino acids. Germline CDR1 reads LNHDA; CDR2 reads SQIVND (reference sequence). V gave up 3 bases and J gave up 2 bases; unmatched junction bases: 6. CDR3 nucleotide sequence: TGTGCCAGTAGTATTCGGACAGGGGGAATAAACACTGAAGCTTTCTTT. Amino acid sequence: CASSIRTGGINTEAFF.

CDR3 DNA sequence: TGTGCCAGCAGTTTACCAGTATCCTACGAGCAGTACTTC. Its translation is CASSLPVSYEQYF. The gene calls are TRBV28 and TRBJ2-7; D not resolved. Between the trimmed V and J ends, which lost 2 bases and 1 base, there was a span of 6 bases. The V gene's germline CDR1 is MDHEN and CDR2 SYDVKM. The CDR3 is made up of 13 amino acids.

The V and J genes are TRBV7-9 and TRBJ2-3; D might be TRBD1 (5 bases). CDR3 length: 15 amino acids. Germline V CDR1 and CDR2: SEHNR, FQNEAQ (reference sequence). V shed 1 base and J shed 0 bases, with 8 bases lying between them. For the CDR3, the DNA is TGTGCCAGCAGCTTAGGACAGTTGAGCACAGATACGCAGTATTTT. Its translation: CASSLGQLSTDTQYF.

The genes are TRBV28 and TRBJ2-7; 8 bases are a match to TRBD1. The V and J ends lost 5 bases and 6 bases, in that order; junction bases with no gene match: 12. The CDR3 totals 15 residues. Germline V lookup: CDR1 MDHEN, CDR2 SYDVKM. CDR3 loop: CASSRPQGARGEQYV. CDR3 in DNA: TGTGCCAGCAGTCGCCCCCAGGGGGCGCGGGGCGAGCAGTACGTC.

The gene calls are TRBV13 and TRBJ2-3; 11 nucleotides line up with TRBD2. Germline trimming cut 2 bases from V and 0 bases from J; bases unmatched to any gene: 7. CDR3 length: 18 residues. In germline, CDR1 is PRHDT, CDR2 FYEKMQ (reference sequence). In DNA, the CDR3 is TGTGCCAGCAGCTTAACGGCTAGCGGGGGGTATAGCACAGATACGCAGTATTTT. Its translation is CASSLTASGGYSTDTQYF. Looking up the rest from reference TRBV13 and TRBJ2-3 gives the full variable domain: AAGVIQSPRHLIKEKRETATLKCYPIPRHDTVYWYQQGPGQDPQFLISFYEKMQSDKGSIPDRFSAQQFSDYHSELNMSSLELGDSALYFCASSLTASGGYSTDTQYFGPGTRLTVL.

This rearrangement joins TRBV4-2 to TRBJ2-3; 10 bases fit TRBD2. With 0 bases clipped from V and 6 bases from J, the junction kept 6 bases outside the gene matches. Germline assignment: CDR1 LGHNA and CDR2 YNFKEQ. This CDR3 contains 16 residues. The CDR3 nucleotides read TGTGCCAGCAGCCAAGACGAGGGTAGCGGGGGGGATACGCAGTATTTT. It specifies CASSQDEGSGGDTQYF.

This clone was recorded a few times. The gene calls are TRBV5-1 and TRBJ2-6, with 7 positions matching TRBD1. V was pared by 6 bases and J by 0 bases, with 12 bases of the junction left unmatched. Per the germline V gene, CDR1 is SGHRS and CDR2 is YFSETQ. The CDR3 spans 18 residues. CDR3 amino acids: CASTLTQGMSSGANVLTF. The CDR3 DNA sequence: TGCGCCAGCACCCTGACACAGGGGATGAGCTCTGGGGCCAACGTCCTGACTTTC.

This clone was seen only a few times. The chain links TRBV7-2 to TRBJ2-1, with D possibly being TRBD1 (5 bases). From germline, CDR1 is SGHTA and CDR2 FQGNSA. This CDR3 contains 14 residues. V was clipped by 2 bases and J by 7 bases, with 12 bases between them. The CDR3 DNA reads TGTGCCAGCAGCTTATCGACAGCCCAGAATGAGCAGTTCTTC. Translating it yields CASSLSTAQNEQFF.

V usage is TRBV7-9 and J usage is TRBJ2-3; D perhaps matches TRBD1 (5 bases). Germline V gene data show CDR1 as SEHNR and CDR2 as FQNEAQ (reference sequence). The CDR3 is made up of 15 amino acids. With 6 bases removed from V and 1 base from J, the gap between germline ends came to 14 bases. The CDR3 loop reads CASSSTGIGTDTQYF. The CDR3 DNA is TGTGCCAGCAGTTCTACAGGAATTGGCACAGATACGCAGTATTTT.

CDR3 coding DNA: TGTGCCAGCAGGGACTCACGGTCTGGAACTGAAGCTTTCTTT. This encodes CASRDSRSGTEAFF. The chain couples TRBV6-1 to TRBJ1-1; no clear D. The CDR3 sequence is 14 residues long. The germline CDR1 and CDR2 sequences are MNHNS and SASEGT. Trimming removed 6 bases from V and 5 bases from J, with 16 bases in between.

This clone showed up just a few times. The chain combines TRBV4-2 with TRBJ1-2; 10 nucleotides line up with TRBD1. The germline gives CDR1 LGHNA, CDR2 YNFKEQ. J gave up 5 bases and V 0 bases, and 3 bases lay outside the gene matches. CDR3 length: 15 residues. The CDR3 loop is CASSQDRTGGYGYTF. As DNA, the CDR3 is TGTGCCAGCAGCCAAGATCGGACAGGGGGGTATGGCTACACCTTC.

This clone was counted between two and nine times. The rearrangement links TRBV7-8 to TRBJ2-1, with 8 bases aligning to TRBD1. Germline CDR1 reads SGHVS; CDR2 reads FQNEAQ. There are 16 residues in the CDR3. The J segment lost 4 bases and the V segment lost 3 bases, leaving 8 bases of the junction unmatched. The CDR3, as DNA: TGTGCCAGCAGCTTGATACCGGGACAGGCGTACAATGAGCAGTTCTTC. This encodes CASSLIPGQAYNEQFF.

This clone appeared a single time. The rearrangement links TRBV4-2 to TRBJ2-2; TRBD2 agrees at 7 bases. J gave up 3 bases and V 6 bases, and 10 bases lay outside the gene matches. This CDR3 is 16 amino acids long. In germline, CDR1 is LGHNA, CDR2 YNFKEQ. CDR3 protein: CASSHSHGGYTGELFF. As DNA, the CDR3 is TGTGCCAGCAGTCATTCACACGGGGGGTACACCGGGGAGCTGTTTTTT.

The chain couples TRBV19 to TRBJ1-6; tentative D call: TRBD1 (5 bases). CDR1 LNHDA and CDR2 SQIVND come from the germline V gene (reference sequence). V lost 11 bases, J lost 8 bases, and 22 bases lay in between. The CDR3 runs 15 residues. The DNA of the CDR3 is TGTGCCTCGAGGAGGGGCCGCCCTCGGGATTCACCCCTCCACTTT. This gives the protein CASRRGRPRDSPLHF.

This clone showed up just once. V gene TRBV16 combines with J gene TRBJ2-7; D is perhaps TRBD2 (7 bases). CDR3 length: 15 amino acids. With 3 bases removed from V and 1 base from J, the gap between germline ends came to 13 bases. CDR1 and CDR2 (germline): KGHSY, FQNENV. The CDR3 sequence is CASSHPEGGSYEQYF. DNA for the CDR3: TGTGCCAGCAGCCATCCCGAGGGGGGGTCCTACGAGCAGTACTTC.

J is TRBJ2-3 and V is TRBV11-2; maybe TRBD1 (8 bases). The germline CDR1 and CDR2 sequences are SGHAT and FQNNGV. Trimming shortened V by 3 bases and J by 6 bases, and 22 bases separated the two germline ends. This CDR3 is built from 17 residues. CDR3 residues: CASSLGWTGRVVDTQYF. CDR3 bases: TGTGCCAGCAGCTTGGGCTGGACAGGGAGGGTGGTGGATACGCAGTATTTT.